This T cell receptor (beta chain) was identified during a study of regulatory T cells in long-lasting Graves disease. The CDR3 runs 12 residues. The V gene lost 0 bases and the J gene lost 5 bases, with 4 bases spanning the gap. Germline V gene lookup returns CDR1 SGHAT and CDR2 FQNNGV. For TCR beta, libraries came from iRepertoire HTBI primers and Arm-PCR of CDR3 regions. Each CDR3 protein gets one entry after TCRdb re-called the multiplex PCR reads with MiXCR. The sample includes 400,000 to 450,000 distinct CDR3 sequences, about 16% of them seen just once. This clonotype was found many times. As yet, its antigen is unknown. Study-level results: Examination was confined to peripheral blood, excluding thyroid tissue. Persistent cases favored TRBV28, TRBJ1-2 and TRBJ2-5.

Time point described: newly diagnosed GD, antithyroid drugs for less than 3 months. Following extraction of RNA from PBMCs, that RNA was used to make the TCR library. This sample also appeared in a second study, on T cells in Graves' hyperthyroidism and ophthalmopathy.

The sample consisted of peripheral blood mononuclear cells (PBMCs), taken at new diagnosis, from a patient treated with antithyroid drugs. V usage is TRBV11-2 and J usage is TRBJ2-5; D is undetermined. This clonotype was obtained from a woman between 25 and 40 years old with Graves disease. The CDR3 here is CASSLDMETQYF. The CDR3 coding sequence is TGTGCCAGCAGCTTAGATATGGAGACCCAGTACTTC.